This T cell receptor beta chain was found in a study of Ad26.COV2.S vaccination and SARS-CoV-2 variants. Measured with immunoSEQ multiplex PCR; TCRdb has only the in-frame clones, and not every one. In the table there are 410,000 or so clones, over 80% of which are singletons. This CDR3 contains 12 residues. Germline CDR1 reads SQVTM; CDR2 reads ANQGSEA. Treatment in this sample: roughly 20 received Ad26.COV2.S at low or high dose, single or two shots; several received placebo; per-sample allocation not given. After the first vaccine or placebo injection, samples were drawn on day 63. The rearrangement joins TRBV29-1 to TRBJ2-1; D might be TRBD2 (5 bases). The sequencing used peripheral blood, collected in a trial of Ad26.COV2.S vaccine versus placebo. The source of this sequence is a person aged 18-60 years who received the Ad26.COV2.S COVID-19 vaccine or a placebo. The CDR3 sequence: CSITGYRYEQFF. The CDR3 nucleotides are TGCAGTATAACGGGATATAGGTATGAGCAGTTCTTC.